This T cell receptor (beta chain) was identified during a study of blood T cell repertoires in COVID-19. Across the whole study: Collection of acute and convalescent COVID-19 samples took place in the United States, Italy and Spain.

The repertoire was sequenced with immunoSEQ multiplex PCR; TCRdb's copy has only in-frame clones and lacks some. The sample has about 350,000 clones, around nine tenths seen once. This CDR3 has 12 amino acids. V lost 3 bases to trimming and J lost 5 bases, with 6 bases between them. Germline assignment: CDR1 SGHVS and CDR2 FQNEAQ. The chain joins TRBV7-8 to TRBJ2-3, with unresolved D. The receptor comes from a woman between 70 and 85 years old with COVID-19, enrolled during active disease. The sequencing sample was made of peripheral blood. CDR3 nucleotide sequence: TGTGCCAGCAGCTTGTACGGAGATACGCAGTATTTT. It translates to CASSLYGDTQYF. The full variable domain, with the rest looked up from reference TRBV7-8 and TRBJ2-3, is GAGVSQSPRYKVAKRGQDVALRCDPISGHVSLFWYQQALGQGPEFLTYFQNEAQLDKSGLPSDRFFAERPEGSVSTLKIQRTQQEDSAVYLCASSLYGDTQYFGPGTRLTVL.